The next 18 T cell receptor beta chains were all read from a single sample in a study of metastatic and nonmetastatic thyroid tumors. TCRdb re-called the PCR reads via MiXCR. Of about 8,400 clones in the sample, over 25% were seen once. None of the patients had undergone any treatment ahead of thyroid surgery. The sample was tumor tissue. These TCRs come from a female donor with papillary thyroid cancer or a benign thyroid nodule (not recorded which). Some clones in this sample may be carry-over from other donors' samples.

This sequence joins TRBV20-1 and TRBJ2-1, with 7 bases lining up with TRBD2. CDR3 length equals 15 residues. Unmatched junction bases numbered 11, after V lost 6 bases and J lost 3 bases. Germline lookup yields CDR1 DFQATT and CDR2 SNEGSKA (reference sequence). The CDR3 DNA reads TGCAGTGCCGCTTCGGCCCAGCGGGACTACAATGAGCAGTTCTTC. Protein sequence: CSAASAQRDYNEQFF.

This clone came up a few times. The rearrangement joins TRBV28 to TRBJ1-3; TRBD1 is a possible D gene (6 bases). Trimming left V 4 bases short and J 4 bases short, with 17 bases between. Germline values: CDR1 MDHEN, CDR2 SYDVKM. The length of the CDR3 is 16 residues. The CDR3, as DNA: TGTGCCAGCAGTTCCCCAGGGGCGACGGGAGGAAACACCATATATTTT. As protein: CASSSPGATGGNTIYF.

The chain uses TRBV28 and TRBJ1-5, with D possibly TRBD1 on 6 matching bases. The CDR3 has 15 residues. The germline CDR1 and CDR2 sequences are MDHEN and SYDVKM. The V end lost 3 bases, the J end lost 2 bases, and 11 bases lay between the germline ends. The CDR3 loop reads CASSFRGGGNQPQHF. The CDR3 nucleotides read TGTGCCAGCAGTTTCAGGGGCGGTGGCAATCAGCCCCAGCATTTT.

This rearrangement joins TRBV20-1 to TRBJ2-3, with 9 bases identical to TRBD2. The trim removed 3 bases at V and 1 base at J, leaving 5 bases unmatched. CDR1 and CDR2 from the germline V gene are DFQATT and SNEGSKA (reference sequence). This CDR3 is built from 15 residues. This CDR3 is CSASRTSEGTDTQYF. The CDR3 coding sequence is TGCAGTGCTAGTAGGACTAGCGAGGGCACAGATACGCAGTATTTT.

The rearrangement uses TRBV5-1 and TRBJ2-3; 7 bases are shared with TRBD2. This CDR3 is built from 14 residues. CDR1 SGHRS and CDR2 YFSETQ come from the germline V gene. J was trimmed by 5 bases and V by 4 bases; bases with no gene match: 7. The chain's CDR3 is CASSPGTGGDTQYF. As DNA, the CDR3 is TGCGCCAGCAGCCCCGGGACGGGGGGAGATACGCAGTATTTT.

Only a few counts were recorded for this clone. V is TRBV28 and J is TRBJ2-3; 9 nucleotides agree with TRBD1. V lost 5 bases and J lost 0; bases outside the gene matches: 9. Germline loops: CDR1 MDHEN, CDR2 SYDVKM. This CDR3 contains 17 residues. CDR3 nucleotides: TGTGCCAGCAGTGCCTCTATGGGGACAGGGAGCACAGATACGCAGTATTTT. This gives the protein CASSASMGTGSTDTQYF. Together with reference TRBV28 and TRBJ2-3, the CDR3 gives the full variable domain: DVKVTQSSRYLVKRTGEKVFLECVQDMDHENMFWYRQDPGLGLRLIYFSYDVKMKEKGDIPEGYSVSREKKERFSLILESASTNQTSMYLCASSASMGTGSTDTQYFGPGTRLTVL.

This chain uses TRBV18 with TRBJ2-3, with 10 bases matching TRBD1. Germline CDR1 and CDR2: KGHSH and LQKENI. V shed 4 bases, J shed 1 base, and the junction held 5 bases outside the gene matches. CDR3 length equals 16 residues. The CDR3 sequence is CASSRATGGRTDTQYF. The CDR3 bases are TGTGCCAGCTCACGGGCGACAGGGGGCCGCACAGATACGCAGTATTTT.

This clone was observed once. One end of the junction does not line up with germline, which may come from a read error. The chain uses TRBV9 and TRBJ2-2; D is unclear. This CDR3 comprises 17 residues. Germline loops: CDR1 SGDLS, CDR2 YYNGEE. The CDR3 DNA sequence: TGTGCCAGCAGCGTAGAGGGTTACGGCCCGAACACCGCGGAGCTGTTTTTT. Its protein is CASSVEGYGPNTAELFF.

The V gene is TRBV2, the J gene TRBJ2-1; 13 bases agree with TRBD2. This CDR3 is 15 amino acids long. Germline V gene sequence: CDR1 SNHLY, CDR2 FYNNEI. The ends lost 2 bases at V and 9 bases at J; junction bases unmatched: 4. CDR3 sequence: CASSESGTSGVEQFF. The CDR3 DNA sequence: TGTGCCAGCAGTGAATCCGGGACTAGCGGGGTTGAGCAGTTCTTC.

The chain recombines TRBV3-1 with TRBJ2-5; TRBD2 might be the D (5 bases). The CDR3 is 13 amino acids. V lost 10 bases, J lost 2 bases, and 14 bases lay in between. CDR1 LGHDT and CDR2 YNNKEL come from the germline V gene (reference sequence). In DNA, the CDR3 is TGTGCCACGTTAGCGTGGGGACAAGAGACCCAGTACTTC. It yields the protein CATLAWGQETQYF.

By its share, this clone is large. The chain links TRBV27 to TRBJ1-2, with D possibly TRBD1 on 5 matching bases. V lost 7 bases and J 5 bases, leaving 20 bases between the germline ends. Germline lookup yields CDR1 MNHEY and CDR2 SMNVEV (reference sequence). The CDR3 is 15 residues long. CDR3 in amino acids: CASTPAGVGAYGYTF. The CDR3 DNA is TGTGCCAGCACCCCCGCGGGGGTAGGTGCGTATGGCTACACCTTC.

This sequence joins TRBV7-2 and TRBJ2-3; 15 nucleotides line up with TRBD2. The CDR3 loop spans 19 amino acids. Germline values: CDR1 SGHTA, CDR2 FQGNSA. The V gene end was trimmed by 7 bases and the J gene end by 2 bases; junction bases not matched to a gene: 13. DNA of the CDR3: TGTGCCAGCACCGGTATGGGGACTAGCGGGAGGACCTTCACAGATACGCAGTATTTT. Protein: CASTGMGTSGRTFTDTQYF.

This clone is medium-sized within its sample. The chain links TRBV5-1 to TRBJ2-7; perhaps TRBD2 as D (6 bases). The CDR3 covers 15 residues. Germline values: CDR1 SGHRS, CDR2 YFSETQ. Trimming removed 0 bases at V and 2 bases at J, with 12 bases between. For the CDR3, the DNA is TGCGCCAGCAGCTTGGTCGGGGGAGAAGCCTACGAGCAGTACTTC. It translates to CASSLVGGEAYEQYF. Supplemented by reference TRBV5-1 and TRBJ2-7, the full variable domain reads KAGVTQTPRYLIKTRGQQVTLSCSPISGHRSVSWYQQTPGQGLQFLFEYFSETQRNKGNFPGRFSGRQFSNSRSEMNVSTLELGDSALYLCASSLVGGEAYEQYFGPGTRLTVT.

The DNA of the CDR3 is TGTGCCAGCAGCTTAGATATGGGGACCCGCGGGGAGCAGTACTTC. It specifies CASSLDMGTRGEQYF. The V gene is TRBV11-2, the J gene TRBJ2-7, with D perhaps TRBD1 or TRBD2 (5 bases each). The V gene's germline CDR1 is SGHAT and CDR2 FQNNGV. The V end lost 0 bases, the J end lost 7 bases, and 16 bases lay between the germline ends. The CDR3 runs to 15 residues. The variable domain in full, completed from reference TRBV11-2 and TRBJ2-7, reads EAGVAQSPRYKIIEKRQSVAFWCNPISGHATLYWYQQILGQGPKLLIQFQNNGVVDDSQLPKDRFSAERLKGVDSTLKIQPAKLEDSAVYLCASSLDMGTRGEQYFGPGTRLTVT.

This clone was seen a handful of times. The chain joins TRBV10-3 to TRBJ2-2, with D possibly matching TRBD2 (6 bases). The CDR3 is 16 residues long. The V and J ends lost 4 bases and 1 base respectively, with 13 bases between them. Germline V gives CDR1 ENHRY, CDR2 SYGVKD. The CDR3, as DNA: TGTGCCATCAGTGGGAATAGCGGAGTGAACACCGGGGAGCTGTTTTTT. Amino acid sequence: CAISGNSGVNTGELFF.

The V and J genes are TRBV20-1 and TRBJ2-1; tentative D call: TRBD2 (5 bases). V lost 0 bases and J 8 bases, leaving 11 bases between the germline ends. The CDR3 is made up of 13 amino acids. Germline V gene lookup returns CDR1 DFQATT and CDR2 SNEGSKA (reference sequence). The DNA for the CDR3 is TGCAGTGCTAGAGATGGGTCGCGGGATGAGCAGTTCTTC. This encodes CSARDGSRDEQFF.

The chain carries TRBV6-1 and TRBJ1-6; TRBD1 might be the D (5 bases). Trimming cost V 10 bases and J 9 bases, with 16 bases left between them. CDR1 is MNHNS and CDR2 is SASEGT in the germline V gene. The CDR3 covers 13 residues. CDR3 amino acids: CATGQGASSPLHF. DNA for the CDR3: TGTGCCACCGGGCAGGGAGCATCTTCACCCCTCCACTTT.

In this sample, this clone turned up a few times. The J gene is TRBJ2-6, the V gene TRBV7-3, with 7 positions matching TRBD2. Germline trimming cut 2 bases from V and 3 bases from J; bases unmatched to any gene: 1. The CDR3 is made up of 15 amino acids. Germline V gene data show CDR1 as SGHTA and CDR2 as FQGTGA. The CDR3 spells CASSLGEGGANVLTF. The CDR3 DNA reads TGTGCCAGCAGCTTAGGGGAGGGTGGGGCCAACGTCCTGACTTTC. Combining the CDR3 with reference TRBV7-3 and TRBJ2-6 gives the whole variable domain GAGVSQTPSNKVTEKGKYVELRCDPISGHTALYWYRQSLGQGPEFLIYFQGTGAADDSGLPNDRFFAVRPEGSVSTLKIQRTERGDSAVYLCASSLGEGGANVLTFGAGSRLTVL.